This TCR beta chain was profiled in a study of blood T cells in healthy people across ages. Study-wide results and limits: There was no known CMV status for donors, so expanded clonotype changes were possibly confounded.

Concerning this clonotype: As yet, its antigen is unknown.

Through a sample-barcoded 5' primer and a J-beta primer mix, a second PCR was run for about 7 to 12 cycles. TCRdb processed the 5' RACE reads anew with MiXCR; each CDR3 protein has one entry. Seen here are some 1,800,000 distinct CDR3 sequences, around 42% observed once, and the top ten hold about 21%. The sequenced material came from blood. The TCR originated in a human donor in good health.

The CDR3 sequence is CSARRITGIYEQYF. CDR3 nucleotide sequence: TGCAGTGCTAGACGTATTACAGGGATCTACGAGCAGTACTTC. This chain connects TRBV20-1 to TRBJ2-7; D might be TRBD1 (6 bases). The CDR3 runs to 14 residues. With 2 bases removed from V and 3 bases from J, the gap between germline ends came to 14 bases. Germline CDR1 is DFQATT and CDR2 is SNEGSKA (reference sequence).